The entry below gives a single T cell receptor (beta chain) sequence along with its context. This specimen comes from a study of blood T cell repertoires in COVID-19. Some clones are missing from TCRdb's copy, which holds only in-frame ones; the method was immunoSEQ multiplex PCR. The sample shows a few hundred thousand clones, about 88% of them seen only once. With 8 bases removed from V and 4 bases from J, the gap between germline ends came to 21 bases. The CDR3 contains 15 residues. Per germline, CDR1 LNHDA and CDR2 SQIVND (reference sequence). This clonotype was obtained from a woman aged 70-85 years with active or convalescent COVID-19. The sample taken for sequencing was peripheral blood. The rearrangement joins TRBV19 to TRBJ2-7, with D perhaps TRBD2 (6 bases). DNA for the CDR3: TGTGCCAGTGCAGCTGGTCTCGGGGGTGGGTACGAGCAGTACTTC. This encodes CASAAGLGGGYEQYF.